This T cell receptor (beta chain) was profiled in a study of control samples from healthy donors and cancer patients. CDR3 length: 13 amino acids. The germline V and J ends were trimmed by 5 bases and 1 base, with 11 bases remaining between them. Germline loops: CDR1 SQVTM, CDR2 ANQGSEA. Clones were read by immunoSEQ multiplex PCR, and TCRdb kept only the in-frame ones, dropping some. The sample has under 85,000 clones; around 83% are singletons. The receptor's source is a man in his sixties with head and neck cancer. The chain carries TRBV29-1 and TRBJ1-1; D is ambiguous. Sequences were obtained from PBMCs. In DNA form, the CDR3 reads TGCAGCGTTTTTGACACTTGGAACACTGAAGCTTTCTTT. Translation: CSVFDTWNTEAFF.